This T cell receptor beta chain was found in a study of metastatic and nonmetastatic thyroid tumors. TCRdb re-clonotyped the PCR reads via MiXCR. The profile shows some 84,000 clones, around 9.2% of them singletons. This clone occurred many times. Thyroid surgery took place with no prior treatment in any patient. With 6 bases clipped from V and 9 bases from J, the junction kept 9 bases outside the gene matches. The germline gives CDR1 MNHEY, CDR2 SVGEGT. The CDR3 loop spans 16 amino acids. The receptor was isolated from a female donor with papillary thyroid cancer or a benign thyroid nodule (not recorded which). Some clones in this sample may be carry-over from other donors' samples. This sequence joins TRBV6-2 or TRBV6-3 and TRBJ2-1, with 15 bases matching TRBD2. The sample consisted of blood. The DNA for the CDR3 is TGTGCCAGCAGCCTGGGGACTAGCGGGGGGAGGGGTGAGCAGTTCTTC. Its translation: CASSLGTSGGRGEQFF.